The rows below give T cell receptor beta chains drawn from one sample of a study of blood T cell repertoires in COVID-19. Sequencing was performed with immunoSEQ multiplex PCR; in TCRdb, only in-frame clones are kept and a portion is missing. The table lists around 210,000 clones, more than 70% of them singletons. The sequenced material came from peripheral blood. These receptor sequences come from a man between 50 and 59 years old with COVID-19, enrolled during active disease. Each CDR3 is given with its conserved first and last residue. The D gene is left open where the match is weak. Not every row has a clone size; where given, it reads once, few, many or a size class.

TRBV30,NA,NA,TRBJ2-2,CAWNGENTGELFF,TGTGCCTGGAACGGGGAGAACACCGGGGAGCTGTTTTTT
TRBV9,NA,NA,TRBJ2-5,CASSVAEGTQYF,TGTGCCAGCAGCGTAGCCGAGGGGACCCAGTACTTC
TRBV10-3,NA,NA,TRBJ2-3,CAISESTTPENTQYF,TGTGCCATCAGTGAGTCGACTACCCCCGAAAATACGCAGTATTTT
TRBV19,NA,NA,TRBJ1-6,CASSVRDGLNSPLHF,TGTGCCAGTAGTGTCCGGGACGGACTAAATTCACCCCTCCACTTT
TRBV10-3,TRBD1,NA,TRBJ2-2,CAISMKGAQVSGELFF,TGTGCCATCAGTATGAAGGGGGCGCAAGTTTCCGGGGAGCTGTTTTTT
TRBV9,NA,NA,TRBJ1-5,CASSVEAGHQPQHF,TGTGCCAGCAGCGTAGAGGCAGGCCATCAGCCCCAGCATTTT
TRBV19,TRBD2,NA,TRBJ2-7,CASSLGSSGLYEQYF,TGTGCCAGTAGCCTCGGGTCTAGCGGGTTATACGAGCAGTACTTC
TRBV7-2,NA,NA,TRBJ2-7,CASSLVTNYEQYF,TGTGCCAGCAGCTTAGTCACTAACTACGAGCAGTACTTC
TRBV5-4,NA,NA,TRBJ2-5,CASSLVRDMETQYF,TGTGCCAGCAGCTTGGTTCGGGATATGGAGACCCAGTACTTC
TRBV12-3/TRBV12-4,NA,NA,TRBJ1-1,CASGVGSQAFF,TGTGCCAGCGGGGTCGGGAGCCAAGCTTTCTTT
TRBV6-6,NA,NA,TRBJ2-2,CASSYSSGWDTGELFF,TGTGCCAGCAGTTACTCGTCGGGGTGGGACACCGGGGAGCTGTTTTTT
TRBV4-1,TRBD1,NA,TRBJ2-3,CASSPGQGTTDTQYF,TGCGCCAGCAGCCCCGGACAGGGAACCACAGATACGCAGTATTTT
TRBV13,TRBD1,NA,TRBJ2-2,CASSLEDRGRGELFF,TGTGCCAGCAGCTTAGAGGACAGGGGGCGCGGGGAGCTGTTTTTT
TRBV5-8,TRBD1,NA,TRBJ2-1,CASRQTGGRNEQFF,TGTGCCAGCAGACAGACAGGGGGTAGGAATGAGCAGTTCTTC
TRBV11-3,NA,NA,TRBJ2-7,CASSSGGVPGEQYF,TGTGCCAGCAGCTCAGGCGGGGTCCCGGGGGAGCAGTACTTC
TRBV19,NA,NA,TRBJ2-2,CASSMARSTGELFF,TGTGCCAGTAGTATGGCCCGCTCCACCGGGGAGCTGTTTTTT
TRBV7-7,NA,NA,TRBJ2-3,CASSTRPRGLGTDTQYF,TGTGCTAGCAGCACTAGACCTCGGGGGTTGGGGACAGATACGCAGTATTTT
TRBV27,TRBD2,NA,TRBJ2-1,CASSWTSGGDNEQFF,TGTGCCAGCAGTTGGACTAGCGGGGGGGATAATGAGCAGTTCTTC
TRBV5-8,TRBD1,NA,TRBJ2-5,CASSLPGQGPQETQYF,TGTGCCAGCAGCTTACCCGGACAGGGGCCCCAAGAGACCCAGTACTTC
TRBV11-2,TRBD2,NA,TRBJ2-7,CASRDTSGSSYEQYF,TGTGCCAGCAGGGATACTAGCGGAAGCTCCTACGAGCAGTACTTC
TRBV11-2,TRBD2,NA,TRBJ2-7,CASSLELAGVNEQYF,TGTGCCAGCAGCTTAGAACTAGCGGGAGTCAACGAGCAGTACTTC
TRBV19,NA,NA,TRBJ2-6,CASSIMSSGANVLTF,TGTGCCAGTAGTATTATGAGCTCTGGGGCCAACGTCCTGACTTTC
TRBV11-1,TRBD1,NA,TRBJ2-1,CASSWTGADEQFF,TGTGCCAGCAGCTGGACAGGGGCGGATGAGCAGTTCTTC
TRBV18,TRBD1,NA,TRBJ1-6,CASSPIGQGDSPLHF,TGTGCCAGCTCGCCAATTGGACAGGGAGATTCACCCCTCCACTTT
TRBV5-4,NA,NA,TRBJ2-7,CASSPAQDSYEQYF,TGTGCCAGCAGCCCGGCCCAGGACTCCTACGAGCAGTACTTC
TRBV7-9,NA,NA,TRBJ1-4,CASSFLNEKLFF,TGTGCCAGCAGCTTTCTTAATGAAAAACTGTTTTTT
TRBV2,NA,few,TRBJ1-2,CASRQGKGYTF,TGTGCCAGCAGGCAGGGTAAAGGCTACACCTTC
TRBV25-1,NA,once,TRBJ2-1,CASSEYSWSEQFF,TGTGCCAGCAGTGAATATAGCTGGAGTGAGCAGTTCTTC
TRBV18,TRBD2,few,TRBJ2-7,CASSPPTGGTYEQYF,TGTGCCAGCTCACCACCGACGGGAGGAACCTACGAGCAGTACTTC
TRBV19,TRBD1,NA,TRBJ2-7,CASSAPGQGAEQYF,TGTGCCAGTAGTGCCCCGGGACAGGGGGCCGAGCAGTACTTC
TRBV7-2,TRBD1,NA,TRBJ2-1,CASSSLPGTGFEQFF,TGTGCCAGCAGCTCACTGCCTGGGACAGGGTTTGAGCAGTTCTTC
TRBV29-1,TRBD1,NA,TRBJ2-2,CSAGQGTNTGELFF,TGCAGCGCCGGACAGGGGACGAACACCGGGGAGCTGTTTTTT
TRBV27,TRBD1,NA,TRBJ1-2,CASSPLARGKGYTF,TGTGCCAGCAGTCCCCTCGCCAGGGGGAAGGGCTACACCTTC
TRBV4-2,TRBD1,NA,TRBJ2-5,CASSQPRQGQETQYF,TGTGCCAGCAGCCAGCCACGACAGGGACAAGAGACCCAGTACTTC
TRBV7-9,NA,NA,TRBJ1-2,CASSFLETDPLTRSYGYTF,TGTGCCAGCAGCTTTTTGGAGACGGATCCACTTACTCGTAGCTATGGCTACACCTTC
TRBV5-1,TRBD1,NA,TRBJ1-2,CASSLDRDRANYGYTF,TGCGCCAGCAGCTTGGACAGGGACAGGGCGAACTATGGCTACACCTTC
TRBV5-1,TRBD1,many,TRBJ1-1,CASSYGQGVFGMNTEAFF,TGCGCCAGCAGCTATGGACAGGGGGTTTTTGGGATGAACACTGAAGCTTTCTTT
TRBV5-4,TRBD2,NA,TRBJ2-5,CASSAASGSQETQYF,TGTGCCAGCAGCGCAGCTAGCGGGAGCCAAGAGACCCAGTACTTC
TRBV9,NA,NA,TRBJ2-3,CASRGGLGSDTQYF,TGTGCCAGCAGGGGGGGTCTCGGATCAGATACGCAGTATTTT
TRBV27,NA,NA,TRBJ2-2,CASSPTLTGELFF,TGTGCCAGCAGTCCTACCCTGACCGGGGAGCTGTTTTTT
TRBV29-1,NA,NA,TRBJ1-2,CSGRGDYGYTF,TGCAGCGGCAGGGGCGACTATGGCTACACCTTC
TRBV29-1,TRBD2,NA,TRBJ2-3,CSVGLAGEADTQYF,TGCAGCGTTGGACTAGCGGGGGAGGCAGATACGCAGTATTTT
TRBV5-4,TRBD1,NA,TRBJ2-7,CASSLGNTGGTYEQYF,TGTGCCAGCAGCTTGGGAAACACAGGGGGCACGTACGAGCAGTACTTC
TRBV7-8,NA,NA,TRBJ2-1,CASSLVRRHNEQFF,TGTGCCAGCAGCTTAGTTAGGAGACACAATGAGCAGTTCTTC
TRBV20-1,TRBD2,NA,TRBJ2-3,CSASTRTSLGADTQYF,TGCAGTGCTAGTACCAGGACTAGCTTGGGGGCAGATACGCAGTATTTT
TRBV29-1,NA,many,TRBJ2-5,CSVARAGDQETQYF,TGCAGCGTAGCCAGGGCAGGGGACCAAGAGACCCAGTACTTC
TRBV27,NA,NA,TRBJ1-6,CASSSPGRDNSPLHF,TGTGCCAGCAGTTCCCCCGGGAGGGATAATTCACCCCTCCACTTT
TRBV10-3,TRBD1,NA,TRBJ2-2,CAIRVDRGSNTGELFF,TGTGCCATCAGGGTTGACAGGGGAAGCAACACCGGGGAGCTGTTTTTT